This T cell receptor (beta chain) was profiled in a study of T cells in Graves' hyperthyroidism and ophthalmopathy. Authors of the study amplified TCR beta CDR3 regions from RNA transcripts. HTBI primers were the set used in a first-round RT-PCR of the TCR CDR3. A single record per CDR3 protein comes from TCRdb applying MiXCR to the multiplex PCR reads. Of about 620,000 distinct CDR3 sequences in the sample, 15% to 20% were seen once. Hyperthyroidism, newly diagnosed and lasting under 2 months, affected patients aged 18 to 65. Investigators excluded patients with uncontrolled infection, other autoimmune disease, pregnancy or lactation. This clonotype was counted ten times or more. V was cut by 1 base and J by 4 bases, with 8 bases left in between. The CDR3 runs 14 residues. Germline values: CDR1 LGHDT, CDR2 YNNKEL (reference sequence).

This chain joins TRBV3-1 and TRBJ1-5; no firm D call. This sequence originates from a woman aged 25 to 39 with Graves' hyperthyroidism. Sequenced: blood. The CDR3 region has the DNA TGTGCCAGCAGCCAAGTAGGAGGGAATCAGCCCCAGCATTTT. It specifies CASSQVGGNQPQHF. The full variable domain, in which reference TRBV3-1 and TRBJ1-5 provide the parts outside the CDR3, is DTAVSQTPKYLVTQMGNDKSIKCEQNLGHDTMYWYKQDSKKFLKIMFSYNNKELIINETVPNRFSPKSPDKAHLNLHINSLELGDSAVYFCASSQVGGNQPQHFGDGTRLSIL.